What follows are 10 T cell receptor beta chains derived from one specimen sequenced in a study of blood T cell repertoires in COVID-19 (dated by TCRdb to between 2020 and 2021). The receptor library was made with the immunoSEQ multiplex PCR assay. In TCRdb, the immuneACCESS table is reduced to in-frame sequences with V and J assigned. These tables do not hold every clone; where another copy was compared, an unresolved V gene accounts for under half, and the others remain unexplained. This sample holds a few hundred thousand clones; roughly 86% were observed only once. In total, the top ten clones hold more than 2.5% of the sample. Sequencing was carried out using peripheral blood. The receptors derive from a man aged 60-69 years with acute or convalescent COVID-19.

This clone was observed a few times. The chain links TRBV6-5 to TRBJ1-5; possibly TRBD1 for D (5 bases). CDR1 is MNHEY, CDR2 SVGAGI, per germline. Trimming took 9 bases from V and 0 from J, leaving 15 bases between them. This CDR3 is 15 amino acids long. Here the CDR3 DNA reads TGTGCCAGTAACGGAGGGGCGTATAGCAATCAGCCCCAGCATTTT. Translation gives CASNGGAYSNQPQHF.

With regard to this clone: Other DNA sequences within the sample encode an identical CDR3. This sequence joins TRBV5-1 and TRBJ2-1; 9 nucleotides agree with TRBD2. Per germline, CDR1 SGHRS and CDR2 YFSETQ. Trimming removed 1 base from V and 0 bases from J; junction bases left unmatched: 2. CDR3 length: 16 residues. CDR3 residues: CASSLSGGSSYNEQFF. CDR3 coding DNA: TGCGCCAGCAGCTTGAGCGGGGGGAGCTCCTACAATGAGCAGTTCTTC.

The V call is TRBV27, the J call TRBJ2-3, with 10 bases matching TRBD1. The V gene's germline CDR1 is MNHEY and CDR2 SMNVEV (reference sequence). Trimming removed 8 bases from V and 6 bases from J; junction bases left unmatched: 8. The CDR3 has 14 residues. The CDR3 DNA reads as TGTGCCAGCCGACGACAGGGGGCGTTGGATACGCAGTATTTT. Translation: CASRRQGALDTQYF.

DNA for the CDR3: TGTGCCAGCAGTGAACTAGCAGGCTCCTACAATGAGCAGTTCTTC. It yields the protein CASSELAGSYNEQFF. The genes are TRBV25-1 and TRBJ2-1; D might be TRBD2 (5 bases). V shed 2 bases and J shed 0 bases, with 8 bases lying between them. The CDR3 sequence is 15 residues long. CDR1 is MGHDK and CDR2 is SYGVNS in the germline V gene. The variable domain in full, completed from reference TRBV25-1 and TRBJ2-1, reads EADIYQTPRYLVIGTGKKITLECSQTMGHDKMYWYQQDPGMELHLIHYSYGVNSTEKGDLSSESTVSRIRTEHFPLTLESARPSHTSQYLCASSELAGSYNEQFFGPGTRLTVL.

The chain couples TRBV3-1 (or the pseudogene TRBV3-2) to TRBJ2-5; the match to TRBD1 covers 12 bases. V lost 0 bases, J lost 5 bases, and 7 bases stayed unmatched. CDR1 and CDR2 (germline): LGHDT, YNNKEL (reference sequence). The CDR3 has 17 residues. The CDR3 DNA reads as TGTGCCAGCAGCCAAGATTTAGGGACAGGGGGCCGGGAGACCCAGTACTTC. This sequence encodes CASSQDLGTGGRETQYF.

The chain employs TRBV28 and TRBJ1-3; possibly TRBD1 for D (5 bases). Germline CDR1 reads MDHEN; CDR2 reads SYDVKM. V dropped 1 base and J dropped 0 bases, with 10 bases sitting between them. This CDR3 contains 16 residues. This CDR3 reads CASSLLGGDSGNTIYF. CDR3 sequence (DNA): TGTGCCAGCAGTTTATTAGGAGGGGACTCTGGAAACACCATATATTTT.

This clone was seen just once. The gene calls are TRBV19 and TRBJ2-7, with 11 bases aligning to TRBD1. Losses at the gene ends were 7 bases for V and 3 bases for J; bases not matched to a gene: 8. Germline loops: CDR1 LNHDA, CDR2 SQIVND (reference sequence). This CDR3 spans 15 amino acids. Here the CDR3 reads CASTLGQGASYEQYF. The CDR3 DNA reads TGTGCCAGTACCCTAGGACAGGGGGCAAGCTACGAGCAGTACTTC.

Details on this clone: This sample includes further DNA sequences coding for the same CDR3. The J gene is TRBJ2-1, the V gene TRBV28; TRBD1 aligns across 9 bases. Germline V lookup: CDR1 MDHEN, CDR2 SYDVKM. CDR3 length: 15 residues. V shed 4 bases and J 0 bases; nucleotides not matched to a gene: 1. This CDR3 reads CASSSTGGSYNEQFF. The CDR3 region has the DNA TGTGCCAGCAGTTCGACAGGGGGCTCCTACAATGAGCAGTTCTTC.

The chain joins TRBV4-3 to TRBJ1-1; TRBD1 might be the D (5 bases). CDR1 and CDR2 from the germline V gene are LGHNA and YSLEER. The V and J ends lost 1 base and 4 bases respectively, with 10 bases between them. The CDR3 runs to 14 residues. The CDR3 sequence is CASSQAGWGTEAFF. In nucleotides, the CDR3 is TGCGCCAGCAGCCAAGCAGGGTGGGGCACTGAAGCTTTCTTT.

The chain carries TRBV7-8 and TRBJ1-3, with D possibly TRBD1 on 5 matching bases. The CDR3 runs to 13 residues. Trimming pared 7 bases from V and 0 bases from J, leaving 7 bases between. The germline V gene has CDR1 SGHVS and CDR2 FQNEAQ. The CDR3 DNA reads TGTGCCAGCACGACAGTCTCTGGAAACACCATATATTTT. Translated: CASTTVSGNTIYF.